The present entry profiles one TCR beta chain with its context. The antigen remains unidentified. Sequenced by immunoSEQ multiplex PCR; TCRdb stores in-frame clones only, minus some. The table includes 30,000 to 40,000 clones, under 80% detected once. This sample stems from a study of CD4 T cells in relation to SARS-CoV-2 and coronaviruses. The specimen sequenced was memory CD4+ T cells from PBMCs, cultured in vitro. This TCR came from an adult with COVID-19.

CDR3 protein: CASSRVAGTFYEQYF. CDR3 nucleotides: TGTGCCAGCAGTCGGGTCGCGGGGACGTTCTACGAGCAGTACTTC. The V gene is TRBV7-8, the J gene TRBJ2-7; a possible D gene is TRBD2 (6 bases). The CDR3 contains 15 residues. Per germline, CDR1 SGHVS and CDR2 FQNEAQ. Trimming cost V 6 bases and J 3 bases, with 18 bases left between them. Combining the CDR3 with reference TRBV7-8 and TRBJ2-7 gives the whole variable domain GAGVSQSPRYKVAKRGQDVALRCDPISGHVSLFWYQQALGQGPEFLTYFQNEAQLDKSGLPSDRFFAERPEGSVSTLKIQRTQQEDSAVYLCASSRVAGTFYEQYFGPGTRLTVT.